Sequencing of this TCR beta chain was carried out in a study of response to subunit inactivated influenza vaccine. Via MiXCR, TCRdb re-called the RT-PCR reads, giving one row per CDR3 protein. This sample has 150,000 to 200,000 distinct CDR3 sequences, with approximately 10% found just once. This clonotype was seen at least ten times. This sample comprised non-naive T cells sorted from PBMCs, obtained roughly 46 days after vaccination. The receptor comes from a man aged 45-60 years who received an inactivated influenza vaccine.

Here the CDR3 DNA reads TGCGCCAGCAGCCAAGGGGGAAAGGGGGCCTATGGCTACACCTTC. This translates into CASSQGGKGAYGYTF. The chain employs TRBV4-3 and TRBJ1-2, with 7 bases that match TRBD1. V lost 1 base to trimming and J lost 4 bases; unmatched junction nucleotides: 6. Germline V gene lookup returns CDR1 LGHNA and CDR2 YSLEER. This CDR3 is 15 amino acids long.